Following are 14 T cell receptor beta chains from one sample sequenced in a study of cytomegalovirus exposure and HLA in healthy donors. PCR involved 60 Vbeta and 13 Jbeta primers. The method was immunoSEQ multiplex PCR; TCRdb's version includes in-frame clones alone and lacks a portion of them. Found here are 85,000 to 90,000 clones, about 90% of them singletons; the top ten hold about 2.5%. The material sequenced was PBMCs. These receptors came from a man younger than 35 in good health and CMV-seronegative.

The chain is built from TRBV10-2 and TRBJ1-5, with D possibly being TRBD1 (6 bases). This CDR3 has 15 residues. CDR1 and CDR2 (germline): WSHSY, SAAADI. The germline V and J ends were trimmed by 3 bases and 4 bases, with 13 bases remaining between them. The CDR3 DNA reads TGCGCCAGCAGTGACTCAGGGGCTGGTAATCAGCCCCAGCATTTT. Encoded protein: CASSDSGAGNQPQHF.

The J gene is TRBJ1-3, the V gene TRBV6-6; 7 bases fit TRBD1. J lost 4 bases, V lost 0 bases, and 3 bases had no gene match. CDR1 is MNHNY, CDR2 SVGAGI, per germline (reference sequence). This CDR3 contains 15 residues. The CDR3 sequence: CASSYSGTAGNTIYF. The CDR3 coding sequence is TGTGCCAGCAGTTACTCTGGGACAGCAGGAAACACCATATATTTT.

The CDR3 sequence is CASSGRGRPLTEAFF. The CDR3 coding sequence is TGTGCCAGCTCAGGCCGGGGGAGACCGCTGACTGAAGCTTTCTTT. The chain uses TRBV18 and TRBJ1-1, with D possibly being TRBD1 (5 bases). Germline V gene sequence: CDR1 KGHSH, CDR2 LQKENI. V was pared by 5 bases and J by 5 bases, with 18 bases between. CDR3 size: 15 residues. The full variable domain, rest sourced from reference TRBV18 and TRBJ1-1, is NAGVMQNPRHLVRRRGQEARLRCSPMKGHSHVYWYRQLPEEGLKFMVYLQKENIIDESGMPKERFSAEFPKEGPSILRIQQVVRGDSAAYFCASSGRGRPLTEAFFGQGTRLTVV.

This clone was detected only once. The J gene is TRBJ2-1, the V gene TRBV9; 10 bases are a match to TRBD2. V dropped 0 bases and J dropped 10; count of bases not matched to a gene: 10. The CDR3 runs 16 residues. Per germline, CDR1 SGDLS and CDR2 YYNGEE. CDR3 protein: CASSVAWGLARGEQFF. DNA for the CDR3: TGTGCCAGCAGCGTAGCTTGGGGACTAGCGAGGGGGGAGCAGTTCTTC.

The chain joins TRBV7-9 to TRBJ2-5; 9 nucleotides align to TRBD1. This CDR3 has 14 amino acids. Trimming cost V 3 bases and J 3 bases; bases outside gene matches: 2. Germline V CDR1 and CDR2: SEHNR, FQNEAQ (reference sequence). This chain's CDR3 is CASSLTGGEETQYF. The CDR3 bases are TGTGCCAGCAGCTTGACAGGGGGGGAAGAGACCCAGTACTTC.

V usage is TRBV19 and J usage is TRBJ1-2, with 7 bases fitting TRBD1. CDR3 length: 16 residues. CDR1 and CDR2 (germline): LNHDA, SQIVND (reference sequence). Trimming at V came to 6 bases and at J to 4 bases, leaving 14 bases not matched to a gene. The CDR3 DNA reads TGTGCCAGTAGCAACCTCGACAGGGTCCCTTTCTATGGCTACACCTTC. This translates into CASSNLDRVPFYGYTF. The full variable domain, with the rest looked up from reference TRBV19 and TRBJ1-2, is DGGITQSPKYLFRKEGQNVTLSCEQNLNHDAMYWYRQDPGQGLRLIYYSQIVNDFQKGDIAEGYSVSREKKESFPLTVTSAQKNPTAFYLCASSNLDRVPFYGYTFGSGTRLTVV.

For this clone: The sample contains more than one DNA sequence encoding this CDR3. The V gene is TRBV28, the J gene TRBJ1-5; possibly TRBD1 for D (5 bases). CDR1 MDHEN and CDR2 SYDVKM come from the germline V gene. The CDR3 is 14 residues long. V was clipped by 6 bases and J by 1 base, with 10 bases between them. As DNA, the CDR3 is TGTGCCAGCAGGACGGGGGGGAGCAATCAGCCCCAGCATTTT. It is translated as CASRTGGSNQPQHF.

The chain is built from TRBV5-3 and TRBJ2-3, with no clear D. TRBV5-3 is sorted into the ORF group, with uncertain function. This CDR3 spans 17 amino acids. Trimming cost V 0 bases and J 4 bases, with 18 bases left between them. As DNA, the CDR3 is TGTGCCAGAAGCTTGGCCGGTCGGCGGTCGTCTTCAGATACGCAGTATTTT. The encoded protein is CARSLAGRRSSSDTQYF.

The rearrangement joins TRBV27 to TRBJ2-1, with TRBD1 matching 10 bases. Germline trimming cut 3 bases from V and 6 bases from J; bases unmatched to any gene: 8. Germline CDR1 is MNHEY and CDR2 is SMNVEV (reference sequence). The CDR3 spans 16 residues. For the CDR3, the DNA is TGTGCCAGCAGTTTCGAGACAGGGGGCTCTGGCAATGAGCAGTTCTTC. Translated, it gives CASSFETGGSGNEQFF.

The chain combines TRBV13 with TRBJ1-2; 7 positions match TRBD1. The CDR3 contains 16 residues. Trimming at V came to 0 bases and at J to 6 bases, leaving 10 bases not matched to a gene. CDR1 and CDR2 (germline): PRHDT, FYEKMQ (reference sequence). The CDR3 is CASSLGPVQGSDGYTF. CDR3 nucleotides: TGTGCCAGCAGCTTAGGACCGGTACAGGGGTCGGATGGCTACACCTTC.

V is TRBV7-6 and J is TRBJ1-4; D gene uncertain. Looked up from germline, CDR1 is SGHVS and CDR2 is FNYEAQ. The V gene lost 4 bases and the J gene lost 8 bases, with 8 bases spanning the gap. CDR3 length equals 12 residues. This chain's CDR3 is CASSWAGEKLFF. For the CDR3, the DNA is TGTGCCAGCAGCTGGGCGGGGGAAAAACTGTTTTTT.

The chain links TRBV2 to TRBJ1-1, with a tentative D call TRBD1 (5 bases). This CDR3 spans 14 amino acids. Germline V gene lookup returns CDR1 SNHLY and CDR2 FYNNEI. Trimming removed 5 bases at V and 0 bases at J, with 10 bases between. The CDR3 DNA sequence: TGTGCCAGCAGTAGGAGGGGATTGAACACTGAAGCTTTCTTT. Translated: CASSRRGLNTEAFF.

This clone has just one count. The V and J genes are TRBV19 and TRBJ2-2, with unresolved D. V was clipped by 8 bases and J by 7 bases, with 14 bases between them. This CDR3 is built from 13 residues. Germline values: CDR1 LNHDA, CDR2 SQIVND (reference sequence). CDR3 region: CASGAILVGELFF. CDR3 DNA: TGTGCCAGTGGAGCTATTTTAGTCGGGGAGCTGTTTTTT. Complete variable domain (other parts from reference TRBV19 and TRBJ2-2): DGGITQSPKYLFRKEGQNVTLSCEQNLNHDAMYWYRQDPGQGLRLIYYSQIVNDFQKGDIAEGYSVSREKKESFPLTVTSAQKNPTAFYLCASGAILVGELFFGEGSRLTVL.

The V call is TRBV7-7, the J call TRBJ2-2; 7 bases match TRBD1. This CDR3 region has 17 residues. J gave up 4 bases and V 3 bases, and 11 bases lay outside the gene matches. Germline assignment: CDR1 SSHAT and CDR2 FNYEAQ (reference sequence). The CDR3 loop reads CASSLKDRAGGTGELFF. Here the CDR3 DNA reads TGTGCCAGCAGCTTGAAGGATAGGGCAGGGGGCACCGGGGAGCTGTTTTTT.